This passage covers 2 T cell receptor beta chains from one sample sequenced in a study of low-dose radiotherapy and immunotherapy resistance in tumors. Described time point: after trial treatment. The treatment is: LDRT plus nivolumab, ipilimumab, low-dose cyclophosphamide and aspirin (RACIN trial). TRAV and TRBV primers primed cDNA for both TCRalpha and TCRbeta. Amplification, which lasted around 18 PCR cycles, used a constant-region primer and V-primer adapter to amplify TCRs. Via MiXCR, TCRdb re-called the reads, giving one row per CDR3 protein. Of 95,000 to 100,000 distinct CDR3 sequences in the sample, less than 25% were seen once. Sequenced here: PBMCs, sampled after low-dose radiotherapy plus immunotherapy. These receptors all come from a male donor with prostate cancer.

A word on this clonotype: This probably arose from a read error, given a far larger clone one base away. The V and J genes are TRBV5-3 and TRBJ2-5, with unresolved D. TRBV5-3 is recorded as an ORF, its role being uncertain. The CDR3 length is 15 residues. The CDR3 DNA follows: TGTGTCAGCGAAAGCAGTGGACGGACCGCCGAGACCCAGTACTTC. Amino acid sequence: CVSESSGRTAETQYF.

This clonotype was observed at least ten times. CDR3 nucleotides: TGCAGTGCTAGAGAGGGTTCCTACGAGCAGTACTTC. It encodes CSAREGSYEQYF. The rearrangement links TRBV20-1 to TRBJ2-7; no clear D. The ends were cut back, 0 bases at V and 1 base at J, with 4 bases in the middle. From germline, CDR1 is DFQATT and CDR2 SNEGSKA (reference sequence). The CDR3 is 12 residues long.